This TCR beta chain was documented in a study of cytomegalovirus exposure and HLA in healthy donors. About the study: Unique TCR beta sequences numbering 120 million or so came from roughly 180 million T cells in an earlier analysis. Among 398 genotyped donors, approximately 80% fell in the Caucasian-associated ancestry cluster.

Primers for the PCR totalled 60 Vbeta and 13 Jbeta. Data came from immunoSEQ multiplex PCR; TCRdb stores just in-frame clones and leaves some out. In the table there are 140,000 or so clones, 76% of which are singletons. V lost 4 bases, J lost 0 bases, and 19 bases lay in between. The length of the CDR3 is 16 residues. Germline V gene sequence: CDR1 SQVTM, CDR2 ANQGSEA. Remarks on this clone: Its antigen is unknown.

Overall study results and limits: Analyzed later, association rates of TCRs varied across HLA loci, with DRB1 most and HLA-C fewest. In a later analysis, TCR beta V- and J-gene trimming was associated with a missense DCLRE1C variant.

The sample consisted of PBMCs. The origin of this receptor is a man between 35 and 55 years old in good health and CMV-seronegative. The rearrangement joins TRBV29-1 to TRBJ2-7, with D tentatively TRBD1 (6 bases). The CDR3 bases are TGCAGCGTTGGAGGCGGCTGGGACAAAAGCTCCTACGAGCAGTACTTC. Protein: CSVGGGWDKSSYEQYF.